This T cell receptor beta chain comes out of a study of human T cells and chemical hapten exposure. Findings of the study overall: No change in TCRs above 1 in 1000 frequency was produced by DPC sensitization.

CDR1 and CDR2 from the germline V gene are SEHNR and FQNEAQ (reference sequence). The CDR3 runs to 17 residues. Trimming removed 2 bases at V and 2 bases at J, with 19 bases between. A note on this clonotype: Its antigen is unknown.

Each CDR3 protein is one row after TCRdb ran MiXCR on the 5' RACE reads. The table lists under 150,000 distinct CDR3 sequences, approximately 20% of them singletons. Unfractionated whole blood was the source of the extracted total RNA. This chain links TRBV7-9 with TRBJ2-7; either TRBD1 or TRBD2 may supply D (5 bases each). This clonotype was sampled from a human donor in good health. Here the CDR3 reads CASSLRGPTMPAYEQYF. Here the CDR3 DNA reads TGTGCCAGCAGCTTACGGGGCCCGACTATGCCTGCCTACGAGCAGTACTTC.